Each of the 20 T cell receptor beta chains below was sequenced from the same sample in a study of blood T cell repertoires in COVID-19. Assay used: immunoSEQ multiplex PCR; TCRdb lists only in-frame clones, some missing. This sample has around 160,000 clones; around 82% occur once, and the top ten carry approximately 10%. The sequenced sample was peripheral blood. Receptors originate from a man aged 60 to 69 with active or convalescent COVID-19.

The chain recombines TRBV15 with TRBJ2-7; weak D call: TRBD2 (5 bases). The CDR3 covers 14 residues. V lost 1 base and J lost 5, with 12 bases in between. Germline-derived CDR1 and CDR2 are LNHNV and YYDKDF (reference sequence). The CDR3 DNA sequence: TGTGCCACCAGCAGAGGTCGGGGTCGGGACGAGCAGTACTTC. Protein product: CATSRGRGRDEQYF.

The chain carries TRBV25-1 and TRBJ2-1, with a weak D call TRBD1 (6 bases). Trimming took 0 bases from V and 6 from J, leaving 9 bases between them. This CDR3 has 14 residues. Germline loops: CDR1 MGHDK, CDR2 SYGVNS. In nucleotides, the CDR3 is TGTGCCAGCAGTGAATACTACAGGGCCAATGAGCAGTTCTTC. Its translation is CASSEYYRANEQFF.

The genes are TRBV5-4 and TRBJ2-3; D perhaps matches TRBD2 (6 bases). Germline-derived CDR1 and CDR2 are SGHNT and YYREEE (reference sequence). Trimming took off 0 bases at V and 4 bases at J, with 15 bases between the two ends. This CDR3 contains 16 residues. This CDR3 reads CASSLAERVAADTQYF. DNA for the CDR3: TGTGCCAGCAGCTTGGCCGAGCGGGTTGCGGCAGATACGCAGTATTTT.

V is TRBV6-5 and J is TRBJ1-5; 9 bases are shared with TRBD1. The V gene's germline CDR1 is MNHEY and CDR2 SVGAGI. The V segment lost 6 bases and the J segment 5 bases; nucleotides outside the gene matches: 8. The CDR3 totals 15 residues. CDR3 protein: CASSPDRGWYQPQHF. DNA for the CDR3: TGTGCCAGCAGCCCGGACAGGGGATGGTATCAGCCCCAGCATTTT.

This clone was found once. The chain carries TRBV7-9 and TRBJ2-1, with 8 nucleotides matching TRBD2. J gave up 10 bases and V 1 base, and 9 bases lay outside the gene matches. The CDR3 consists of 15 residues. Germline assignment: CDR1 SEHNR and CDR2 FQNEAQ (reference sequence). The CDR3 is CASSLEGGGPIEQFF. CDR3 DNA sequence: TGTGCCAGCAGCTTAGAGGGCGGGGGGCCCATAGAGCAGTTCTTC.

The chain employs TRBV19 and TRBJ1-2, with D possibly TRBD1 on 6 matching bases. The length of the CDR3 is 14 residues. V gave up 8 bases and J gave up 4 bases, with 17 bases separating them. The V gene's germline CDR1 is LNHDA and CDR2 SQIVND (reference sequence). CDR3 DNA: TGTGCCAGTGTCCCCGGGACACAGCTCTATGGCTACACCTTC. Its protein is CASVPGTQLYGYTF.

The V call is TRBV5-1, the J call TRBJ2-5; 10 bases align to TRBD1. With V trimmed by 4 bases and J by 2 bases, 5 bases remained unmatched. There are 15 residues in the CDR3. In germline, CDR1 is SGHRS, CDR2 YFSETQ. Here the CDR3 DNA reads TGCGCCAGCAGCGCCGGGACAGGGGTTCAAGAGACCCAGTACTTC. It specifies CASSAGTGVQETQYF.

This rearrangement joins TRBV12-2 to TRBJ2-2; TRBD2 was called by the table and not checked on the DNA. TRBV12-2 is designated a pseudogene. The CDR3 is 19 residues long. CDR3 loop: CASRLEVREDPSCTGELFF. CDR3 nucleotides: TGTGCAAGTCGCTTAGAGGTACGGGAGGACCCTTCTTGTACCGGGGAGCTGTTTTTT.

V usage is TRBV5-1 and J usage is TRBJ2-7; 9 bases map to TRBD2. After removal of 4 bases from V and 7 bases from J, the junction contained 6 bases not matched to a gene. The CDR3 consists of 13 residues. CDR1 is SGHRS, CDR2 YFSETQ, per germline. Here the CDR3 DNA reads TGCGCCAGCAGCCCTAGCGGGATCGGGGAGCAGTACTTC. This gives the protein CASSPSGIGEQYF.

The chain links TRBV28 to TRBJ1-2, with 10 bases aligning to TRBD1. Unmatched junction bases numbered 8, after V lost 6 bases and J lost 7 bases. CDR1 and CDR2 (germline): MDHEN, SYDVKM. This CDR3 comprises 14 residues. CDR3 residues: CASSNLGQGIGYTF. CDR3 bases: TGTGCCAGCAGCAACTTGGGACAGGGGATTGGCTACACCTTC.

This chain joins TRBV5-1 and TRBJ1-1; TRBD1 might be the D (5 bases). Trimming removed 7 bases at V and 2 bases at J, with 21 bases between. Germline V gene sequence: CDR1 SGHRS, CDR2 YFSETQ. CDR3 size: 16 residues. CDR3 amino acids: CASPEVTRVVNTEAFF. The DNA for the CDR3 is TGCGCCAGCCCAGAGGTTACCAGGGTTGTTAACACTGAAGCTTTCTTT.

The chain combines TRBV4-2 with TRBJ1-2; no definite D call. V was trimmed by 2 bases and J by 5 bases, leaving 9 bases between them. Germline V gene sequence: CDR1 LGHNA, CDR2 YNFKEQ. The CDR3 loop spans 13 amino acids. The CDR3 region has the DNA TGTGCCAGCAGCCAACTACCAGGTTATGGCTACACCTTC. Translated: CASSQLPGYGYTF.

This rearrangement joins TRBV18 to TRBJ1-5, with D perhaps TRBD1 (6 bases). The V gene's germline CDR1 is KGHSH and CDR2 LQKENI. The V gene lost 3 bases and the J gene lost 2 bases, with 8 bases spanning the gap. The CDR3 is 14 residues long. CDR3 in DNA: TGTGCCAGCTCACCCGCAGGGGGCAATCAGCCCCAGCATTTT. This gives the protein CASSPAGGNQPQHF.

J is TRBJ2-1 and V is TRBV29-1, with 7 bases aligning to TRBD1. CDR1 SQVTM and CDR2 ANQGSEA come from the germline V gene. This CDR3 is built from 13 residues. Losses at the gene ends were 7 bases for V and 10 bases for J; bases not matched to a gene: 13. The CDR3 DNA reads as TGCAGCGGACGTGAGGGGGCGGTGCTGGAGCAGTTCTTC. Its protein is CSGREGAVLEQFF.

This clone ranks as medium-sized. The genes are TRBV2 and TRBJ1-5, with a tentative D call TRBD1 (6 bases). Trimming took off 4 bases at V and 6 bases at J, with 13 bases between the two ends. The germline V gene encodes CDR1 SNHLY and CDR2 FYNNEI. The CDR3 is 14 amino acids. CDR3 residues: CASSGQDGGQPQHF. CDR3 nucleotide sequence: TGTGCCAGCAGTGGACAGGATGGGGGTCAGCCCCAGCATTTT.

The chain joins TRBV2 to TRBJ1-5; possible D gene TRBD1, 6 bases. Germline V CDR1 and CDR2: SNHLY, FYNNEI. V was trimmed by 7 bases and J by 4 bases, leaving 11 bases between them. The CDR3 covers 13 residues. The CDR3 DNA follows: TGTGCCAGCATCGAGGGGGTTAATCAGCCCCAGCATTTT. Protein sequence: CASIEGVNQPQHF. Filled out from reference TRBV2 and TRBJ1-5, the complete variable domain reads EPEVTQTPSHQVTQMGQEVILRCVPISNHLYFYWYRQILGQKVEFLVSFYNNEISEKSEIFDDQFSVERPDGSNFTLKIRSTKLEDSAMYFCASIEGVNQPQHFGDGTRLSIL.

V is TRBV5-4 and J is TRBJ2-7; 8 bases fit TRBD2. V lost 0 bases, J lost 7 bases, and 9 bases stayed unmatched. The CDR3 consists of 15 residues. Per the germline V gene, CDR1 is SGHNT and CDR2 is YYREEE (reference sequence). CDR3 DNA sequence: TGTGCCAGCAGCTTGGCTTCCAGCGGGAGACTTGAGCAGTACTTC. This encodes CASSLASSGRLEQYF. Complete variable domain (other parts from reference TRBV5-4 and TRBJ2-7): ETGVTQSPTHLIKTRGQQVTLRCSSQSGHNTVSWYQQALGQGPQFIFQYYREEENGRGNFPPRFSGLQFPNYSSELNVNALELDDSALYLCASSLASSGRLEQYFGPGTRLTVT.

The chain links TRBV21-1 to TRBJ2-7; whether TRBD1, the table's D call, matches the DNA was not checked. TRBV21-1 is deemed a pseudogene. CDR3 length equals 15 residues. CDR3 DNA sequence: TGTGCCAGCAGCAATAGGACAGACCATACCTACGAGCAGTACTTC. Translation gives CASSNRTDHTYEQYF.

This chain links TRBV20-1 with TRBJ2-7; D is undetermined. The germline V gene has CDR1 DFQATT and CDR2 SNEGSKA (reference sequence). This CDR3 is 11 amino acids long. V dropped 5 bases and J dropped 2 bases, with 7 bases sitting between them. The CDR3 sequence: CSAYRPYEQYF. The DNA for the CDR3 is TGCAGTGCTTACAGACCCTACGAGCAGTACTTC.

This chain joins TRBV5-4 and TRBJ1-2; the match to TRBD1 covers 9 bases. Germline CDR1 and CDR2: SGHNT and YYREEE (reference sequence). This CDR3 is 16 amino acids long. The junction had 11 bases not matched to a gene; V was cut back by 0 bases and J by 8 bases. The CDR3 loop is CASSLVLGQGRYGYTF. The DNA of the CDR3 is TGTGCCAGCAGCTTGGTCTTAGGACAGGGGAGATACGGCTACACCTTC.